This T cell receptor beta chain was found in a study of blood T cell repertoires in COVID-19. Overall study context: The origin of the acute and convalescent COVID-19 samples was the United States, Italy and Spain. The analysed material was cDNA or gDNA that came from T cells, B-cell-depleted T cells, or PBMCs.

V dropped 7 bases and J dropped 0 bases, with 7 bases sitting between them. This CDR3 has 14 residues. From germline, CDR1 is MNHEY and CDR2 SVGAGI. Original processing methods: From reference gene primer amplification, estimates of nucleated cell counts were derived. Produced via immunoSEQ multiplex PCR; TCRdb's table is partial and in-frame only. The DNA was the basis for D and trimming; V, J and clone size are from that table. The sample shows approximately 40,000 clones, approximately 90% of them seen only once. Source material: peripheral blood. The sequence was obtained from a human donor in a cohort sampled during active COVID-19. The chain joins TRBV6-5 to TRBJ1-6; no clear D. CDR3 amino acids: CASTFSSYNSPLHF. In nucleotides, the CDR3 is TGTGCCAGCACATTCAGCTCCTATAATTCACCCCTCCACTTT.